Listed below are T cell receptor beta chains from one sample, sequenced in a study of shared clonotypes between healthy human individuals. The repertoire was sequenced with immunoSEQ multiplex PCR; TCRdb's copy has only in-frame clones and lacks some. The top ten hold 0.045% to 0.06% of the sample, which has about 600,000 clones, 95% to 98% seen once. Sequenced material: naive CD4+ T cells sorted from blood. These receptors were collected from a woman in her twenties or thirties in good health. The CDR3 runs from the conserved cysteine through the conserved F or W. A D gene is named only where the DNA matches it firmly. For some rows the clone size is stated as once, few or many, or as a class when expanded; others skip it.

CDR3 length | clone size | J gene | V gene | D gene | CDR3 DNA | CDR3 protein
9 | NA | TRBJ2-7 | TRBV20-1 | NA | TGCAGTGCTACCGCGCGGCAGTACTTC | CSATARQYF
19 | NA | TRBJ2-6 | TRBV5-8 | TRBD1 | TGTGCCAGCAGCGTTGGGGACAGGGAGAGGGGCTCTGGGGCCAACGTCCTGACTTTC | CASSVGDRERGSGANVLTF
14 | NA | TRBJ1-4 | TRBV6-1 | NA | TGTGCCAGCAGGGGGGGACCGCTTAATGAAAAACTGTTTTTT | CASRGGPLNEKLFF
18 | NA | TRBJ2-7 | TRBV27 | TRBD2 | TGTGCCAGCAGCCTGGGACTAGCGGGTGGTCCCGGCGCCTACGAGCAGTACTTC | CASSLGLAGGPGAYEQYF
15 | NA | TRBJ2-7 | TRBV28 | TRBD2 | TGTGCCAGCAGTTCAACGGGACTAGCGGTCTACGAGCAGTACTTC | CASSSTGLAVYEQYF
15 | NA | TRBJ1-3 | TRBV6-5 | NA | TGTGCCAGCAGTTACTCGAGAGGCTCTGGAAACACCATATATTTT | CASSYSRGSGNTIYF
15 | once | TRBJ2-7 | TRBV10-2 | TRBD2 | TGCGCCAGCAGTCGGACTAGCGGAATTTCCTACGAGCAGTACTTC | CASSRTSGISYEQYF
15 | NA | TRBJ2-1 | TRBV6-6 | TRBD2 | TGTGCCAGCACCAAGTGGGCGGGAGGAAAGAATGAGCAGTTCTTC | CASTKWAGGKNEQFF
13 | NA | TRBJ2-5 | TRBV28 | NA | TGTGCCAGCAGTCCCGGAGGGTGGGAGACCCAGTACTTC | CASSPGGWETQYF
11 | NA | TRBJ2-3 | TRBV5-1 | NA | TGCGCCAGCAGTTCAACCGATACGCAGTATTTT | CASSSTDTQYF
16 | NA | TRBJ2-7 | TRBV7-2 | TRBD2 | TGTGCCAGCAGCTTAGAGGGACTAGCAGCTCTCTACGAGCAGTACTTC | CASSLEGLAALYEQYF
15 | NA | TRBJ2-2 | TRBV19 | NA | TGTGCCAGTAGTATACAGGAGGGGATAGCCGGGGAGCTGTTTTTT | CASSIQEGIAGELFF
14 | NA | TRBJ1-3 | TRBV5-1 | NA | TGCGCCAGCAGCTTGTCCAGATCTGGAAACACCATATATTTT | CASSLSRSGNTIYF
14 | NA | TRBJ1-4 | TRBV7-9 | NA | TGTGCCAGCAGCCCTAGGGTCGAGGACGAAAAACTGTTTTTT | CASSPRVEDEKLFF
14 | NA | TRBJ2-7 | TRBV6-5 | TRBD2 | TGTGCCAGCAGTGGGACTAGCGGGATGTACGAGCAGTACTTC | CASSGTSGMYEQYF
15 | once | TRBJ2-3 | TRBV28 | NA | TGTGCCAGCAGCCTAGGACGACTCCGATCAGATACGCAGTATTTT | CASSLGRLRSDTQYF
14 | NA | TRBJ1-5 | TRBV27 | TRBD1 | TGTGCCAGCAGTTTCACAGGGGGGCCTCAGCCCCAGCATTTT | CASSFTGGPQPQHF
15 | NA | TRBJ2-1 | TRBV5-1 | TRBD2 | TGCGCCAGCAGCCTGCTAGCGGGAGGAATCGATGAGCAGTTCTTC | CASSLLAGGIDEQFF
20 | NA | TRBJ2-2 | TRBV7-3 | TRBD2 | TGTGCCAGCAGAATTATCACCGGGGGAGCGGGAGGGCCGGGCACCGGGGAGCTGTTTTTT | CASRIITGGAGGPGTGELFF
14 | NA | TRBJ2-1 | TRBV6-5 | NA | TGTGCCAGCAGTTTACGTAGAGGTGTGAATGAGCAGTTCTTC | CASSLRRGVNEQFF
15 | NA | TRBJ2-2 | TRBV15 | NA | TGTGCCACCAGCAGAGTTGGACACCTCACCGGGGAGCTGTTTTTT | CATSRVGHLTGELFF
14 | NA | TRBJ2-6 | TRBV2 | NA | TGTGCCAGCAGGGTGCTCTCTGGGGCCAACGTCCTGACTTTC | CASRVLSGANVLTF
15 | NA | TRBJ2-4 | TRBV19 | NA | TGTGCCAGTAGCCGGGACTCCCGAGACAAAAACATTCAGTACTTC | CASSRDSRDKNIQYF
15 | NA | TRBJ2-1 | TRBV27 | TRBD2 | TGTGCCAGCAGTTTGACTAGCGGGAGTCGGAATGAGCAGTTCTTC | CASSLTSGSRNEQFF
16 | NA | TRBJ2-7 | TRBV7-8 | TRBD1 | TGTGCCAGCAGCTTGGGACAGGCCCTCTGGTCCGTCGAGCAGTACTTC | CASSLGQALWSVEQYF
12 | NA | TRBJ1-5 | TRBV7-2 | NA | TGTGCCAGCAGCTCCGCGAATCAGCCCCAGCATTTT | CASSSANQPQHF
20 | NA | TRBJ2-1 | TRBV5-1 | NA | TGCGCCAGCAGCGTCAACTTGGGACGGCCGAAAAAAAGCTCCTACAATGAGCAGTTCTTC | CASSVNLGRPKKSSYNEQFF
15 | NA | TRBJ2-5 | TRBV6-1 | NA | TGTGCCAGCAGTGGCCCGGGACAACCCCAAGAGACCCAGTACTTC | CASSGPGQPQETQYF